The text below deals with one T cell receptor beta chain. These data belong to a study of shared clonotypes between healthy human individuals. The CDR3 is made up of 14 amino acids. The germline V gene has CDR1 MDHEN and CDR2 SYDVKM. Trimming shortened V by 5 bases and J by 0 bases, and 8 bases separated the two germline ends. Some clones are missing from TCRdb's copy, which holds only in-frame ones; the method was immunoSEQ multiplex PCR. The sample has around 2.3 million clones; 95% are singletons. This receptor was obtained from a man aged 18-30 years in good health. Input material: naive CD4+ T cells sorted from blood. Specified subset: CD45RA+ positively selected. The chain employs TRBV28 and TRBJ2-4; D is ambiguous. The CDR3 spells CASSALPAKNIQYF. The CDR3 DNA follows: TGTGCCAGCAGTGCGCTACCAGCCAAAAACATTCAGTACTTC. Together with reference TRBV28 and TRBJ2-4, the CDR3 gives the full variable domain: DVKVTQSSRYLVKRTGEKVFLECVQDMDHENMFWYRQDPGLGLRLIYFSYDVKMKEKGDIPEGYSVSREKKERFSLILESASTNQTSMYLCASSALPAKNIQYFGAGTRLSVL.